This TCR beta chain was identified in a study of radiotherapy plus CTLA-4 blockade in lung cancer. Study at large: 15% to 20% of patients responded objectively, and 31% achieved disease control.

With respect to this clone: The antigen remains undetermined.

Data came from immunoSEQ multiplex PCR; TCRdb stores just in-frame clones and leaves some out. The repertoire holds 85,000 to 100,000 clones, with more than 85% as singletons. The study gave focal radiation plus ipilimumab CTLA-4 blockade to patients with chemo-refractory metastatic non-small-cell lung cancer. Whole-study results and caveats: In blood, TCR clones derived from the tumor expanded after radiotherapy plus ipilimumab. Best predicting response, reportedly, were early blood T cell clone dynamics, with interferon-beta.

The receptor comes from a human donor with non-small cell lung cancer that progressed on radiotherapy plus ipilimumab. The material sequenced was peripheral blood, taken from a patient treated with radiotherapy plus ipilimumab.

CDR3 nucleotides: TGTGCCATCAGTGAGTTCGGAACCAGGGAACAGCCCCAGCATTTT. Its translation is CAISEFGTREQPQHF. The rearrangement joins TRBV10-3 to TRBJ1-5; perhaps TRBD1 as D (5 bases). The CDR3 loop spans 15 amino acids. V lost 1 base and J lost 7, with 14 bases in between. Germline values: CDR1 ENHRY, CDR2 SYGVKD.